A selection of T cell receptor beta chains follows, all from one sample in a study of OX40 agonist ivuxolimab in advanced cancers. Assay used: immunoSEQ multiplex PCR; TCRdb lists only in-frame clones, some missing. The sample records about 80,000 clones, around four fifths being singletons. The sample in question was CD4+ or CD8+ T cells sorted from blood, obtained in a trial of the OX40 agonist ivuxolimab. The receptors stem from an adult with an advanced solid tumor such as melanoma, head and neck, liver or kidney cancer. CDR3s include the opening cysteine and the closing phenylalanine or tryptophan. Fields, in order: clone size, J gene, V gene, D gene, CDR3 length, CDR3 protein, CDR3 DNA. The D gene is left open where the match is weak. Size values are once, few and many counts, or a class for expanded clones, and some rows have none.

. TRBJ1-4 TRBV5-1 . 16 CASSLTGFSTNEKLFF TGCGCCAGCAGCCTAACAGGTTTTTCAACTAATGAAAAACTGTTTTTT
. TRBJ2-7 TRBV6-6 TRBD1 14 CASSSPGQEYEQYF TGTGCCAGCAGTAGCCCGGGACAGGAGTACGAGCAGTACTTC
. TRBJ1-6 TRBV5-4 TRBD1 14 CASSLGQGDSPLHF TGTGCCAGCAGCTTGGGACAGGGGGATTCACCCCTCCACTTT
. TRBJ2-3 TRBV19 . 12 CASSLPRSEQYF TGTGCCAGTAGTCTACCCCGGAGTGAGCAGTATTTT
. TRBJ1-1 TRBV4-3 . 14 CASSQGGVNTEAFF TGCGCCAGCAGCCAAGGGGGTGTGAACACTGAAGCTTTCTTT
once TRBJ2-3 TRBV30 TRBD2 19 CAWSQIGGLAGGRTDTQYF TGTGCCTGGAGTCAGATTGGGGGACTAGCGGGAGGTCGAACAGATACGCAGTATTTT
. TRBJ1-2 TRBV2 . 13 CASSEAVAVGYTF TGTGCCAGCAGTGAAGCCGTCGCGGTTGGCTACACCTTC
once TRBJ2-5 TRBV30 . 15 CAWSSYREGGETQYF TGTGCCTGGAGTTCCTACAGAGAAGGCGGGGAGACCCAGTACTTC
. TRBJ2-7 TRBV5-1 TRBD2 14 CASSGGVAAYEQYF TGCGCCAGCAGCGGGGGGGTTGCGGCCTACGAGCAGTACTTC
. TRBJ2-1 TRBV14 . 15 CASSPLEGHVNEQFF TGTGCCAGCAGCCCCCTAGAGGGGCACGTCAATGAGCAGTTCTTC
few TRBJ2-6 TRBV29-1 . 14 CSVEAYSGANVLTF TGCAGCGTTGAGGCTTACTCTGGGGCCAACGTCCTGACTTTC
. TRBJ1-4 TRBV29-1 TRBD1 12 CSFRDSGGKLFF TGCAGCTTCCGGGACAGCGGCGGAAAACTGTTTTTT
. TRBJ2-7 TRBV28 TRBD2 16 CASSFPLAGGDYEQYF TGTGCCAGCAGTTTCCCTCTAGCGGGGGGCGACTACGAGCAGTACTTC
. TRBJ2-7 TRBV4-1 . 15 CASSQEGFSSYEQYF TGCGCCAGCAGCCAAGAGGGGTTCAGCTCCTACGAGCAGTACTTC
. TRBJ1-3 TRBV10-3 . 15 CAIRAGRNSGNTIYF TGTGCCATCAGAGCGGGACGGAACTCTGGAAACACCATATATTTT
. TRBJ2-7 TRBV18 TRBD1 16 CASSLDRGFFSYEQYF TGTGCCAGCTCACTGGACAGGGGGTTTTTCTCCTACGAGCAGTACTTC
. TRBJ2-5 TRBV9 . 16 CAGSFNAGGGWETQYF TGTGCCGGCAGCTTCAACGCAGGCGGAGGGTGGGAGACCCAGTACTTC
. TRBJ2-7 TRBV6-5 . 13 CASSYQQAYEQYF TGTGCCAGCAGTTATCAACAGGCCTACGAGCAGTACTTC
. TRBJ1-4 TRBV6-6 . 12 CASSYDDSRVFF TGTGCCAGCAGTTACGATGACAGTCGAGTGTTTTTT
few TRBJ1-3 TRBV30 . 13 CAWSKGRGNTIYF TGTGCCTGGAGTAAAGGGCGCGGAAACACCATATATTTT
. TRBJ2-1 TRBV15 . 14 CATLSEGWSNEQFF TGTGCCACCCTCTCCGAAGGTTGGAGCAATGAGCAGTTCTTC
. TRBJ2-3 TRBV5-4 TRBD2 14 CASSFWTSGDTQYF TGTGCCAGCAGCTTTTGGACTAGTGGAGATACGCAGTATTTT
. TRBJ1-1 TRBV18 . 13 CASSSQENTEAFF TGTGCCAGCTCATCACAGGAGAACACTGAAGCTTTCTTT
. TRBJ1-3 TRBV5-6 . 15 CASSFGVATGNTIYF TGTGCCAGCAGCTTCGGGGTAGCAACTGGAAACACCATATATTTT
. TRBJ2-5 TRBV5-8 . 14 CASSFGHGIETQYF TGTGCCAGCAGCTTCGGACATGGCATAGAGACCCAGTACTTC
once TRBJ1-4 TRBV29-1 . 11 CSVNYNEKLFF TGCAGCGTTAACTACAATGAAAAACTGTTTTTT
. TRBJ2-1 TRBV5-1 . 15 CASSFRGPGRNEQFF TGCGCCAGCAGCTTTAGGGGGCCGGGGAGGAATGAGCAGTTCTTC
. TRBJ2-1 TRBV19 TRBD2 17 CASSIDGAGTSGNEQFF TGTGCCAGTAGTATAGATGGGGCCGGGACTAGCGGAAATGAGCAGTTCTTC
. TRBJ2-7 TRBV2 TRBD2 13 CASRSTGGNEQYF TGTGCCAGCAGGAGTACGGGAGGGAACGAGCAGTACTTC
. TRBJ1-4 TRBV2 . 12 CAWSVANEKLFF TGTGCCTGGAGCGTGGCTAATGAAAAACTGTTTTTT
. TRBJ2-7 TRBV30 . 13 CAWDRTVMYEQYF TGTGCCTGGGATCGGACAGTAATGTACGAGCAGTACTTC
. TRBJ2-6 TRBV5-8 . 18 CASSYAREGGSGANVLTF TGTGCCAGCAGCTACGCCAGGGAAGGGGGCTCTGGGGCCAACGTCCTGACTTTC
. TRBJ1-2 TRBV18 . 11 CASSNLGGYTF TGTGCCAGCTCCAACCTCGGAGGCTACACCTTC
. TRBJ1-3 TRBV14 . 16 CASSQVYASSGNTIYF TGTGCCAGCAGCCAAGTTTATGCCAGCTCTGGAAACACCATATATTTT
. TRBJ2-1 TRBV25-1 . 11 CASSESTGWFF TGTGCCAGCAGTGAATCTACAGGGTGGTTCTTC
. TRBJ1-5 TRBV7-2 . 15 CASSPQTGSNQPQHF TGTGCCAGCAGCCCACAAACCGGTAGCAATCAGCCCCAGCATTTT
. TRBJ1-2 TRBV5-6 . 15 CASSLRAGILYGYTF TGTGCCAGCAGCTTGCGGGCAGGGATTCTCTATGGCTACACCTTC
few TRBJ2-2 TRBV6-5 . 13 CASLRTGTGELFF TGTGCCAGTCTTAGAACAGGGACCGGGGAGCTGTTTTTT
few TRBJ1-2 TRBV7-2 TRBD1 13 CASSEDRGSGYTF TGTGCCAGCAGCGAGGACAGGGGAAGTGGCTACACCTTC
. TRBJ2-3 TRBV5-4 TRBD2 14 CASSRTSVSDTQYF TGTGCCAGCAGCCGGACTAGCGTCTCAGATACGCAGTATTTT